This T cell receptor beta chain derives from a study of graft-versus-host responses after intestinal transplantation. Study details: Recipients were given multivisceral, liver-intestinal, or isolated intestinal transplants.

Study-wide results and limits: GvH clones surfaced in recipient marrow, some emerging earlier in ileum or blood.

Germline V gene data show CDR1 as SGDLS and CDR2 as YYNGEE. V was pared by 4 bases and J by 7 bases, with 20 bases between. The CDR3 runs to 15 residues. TCRdb's copy holds only in-frame clones and misses some; the assay was immunoSEQ multiplex PCR. Of 95,000 to 150,000 clones listed, about 93% are singletons. Remarks on this clone: Its cognate antigen is unknown.

V is TRBV9 and J is TRBJ1-2; possibly TRBD1 for D (5 bases). The source was unstimulated CD4+ T cells sorted from spleen or lymph node cells, collected before intestinal transplant. The sequence was obtained from a human donor who received an intestinal transplant. CDR3 sequence (DNA): TGTGCCAGCAGCCCCCTCCCATCAGGGACTTTTGGCTACACCTTC. The encoded protein is CASSPLPSGTFGYTF. Full variable domain (outside the CDR3, taken from reference TRBV9 and TRBJ1-2): DSGVTQTPKHLITATGQRVTLRCSPRSGDLSVYWYQQSLDQGLQFLIQYYNGEERAKGNILERFSAQQFPDLHSELNLSSLELGDSALYFCASSPLPSGTFGYTFGSGTRLTVV.